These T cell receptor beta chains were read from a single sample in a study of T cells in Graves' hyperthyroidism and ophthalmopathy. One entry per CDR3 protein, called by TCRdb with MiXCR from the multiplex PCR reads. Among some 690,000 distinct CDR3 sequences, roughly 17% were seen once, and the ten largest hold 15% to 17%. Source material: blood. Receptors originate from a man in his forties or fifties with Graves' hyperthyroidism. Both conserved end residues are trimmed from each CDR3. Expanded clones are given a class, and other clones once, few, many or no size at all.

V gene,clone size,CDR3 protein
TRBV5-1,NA,ASSLARGRWNTEAF
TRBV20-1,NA,SAGQGFRNQPQH
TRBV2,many,ASFPQGQTEAF
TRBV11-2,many,ASSLDRLTDTQY
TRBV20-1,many,SARAPEGARNTEAF
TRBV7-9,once,ASSWDSPNTEAF
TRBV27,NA,ASSLSRTEKLF
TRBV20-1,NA,SAGGTSGPETQY
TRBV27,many,ASSLLGQADTEAF
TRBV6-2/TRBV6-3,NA,ASSSDRGSSYNEQF
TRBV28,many,ASSSSGGTQY
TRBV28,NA,ASQDRNTEAF
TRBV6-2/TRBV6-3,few,ASIATGLSYEQY
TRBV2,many,ASSLTDRSSEQY
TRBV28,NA,ASSAMESGTDTQY
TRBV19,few,ASSLQLAGSYSYNEQF
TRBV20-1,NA,SARPWTRNTGELF
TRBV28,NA,ASGFAGGVSLSYT
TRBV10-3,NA,AISGDGHNSPLH
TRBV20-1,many,SAKKDSLGNTEAF
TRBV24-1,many,ATSAGGLAEQY
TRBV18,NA,ASTNGGGNEQY
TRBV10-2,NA,ASSESPEETQY
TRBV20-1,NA,SARDPTGGGRENTIY
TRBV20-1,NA,SARDTRAGGVNIQY
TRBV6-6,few,ASSYFAHRATEAQY
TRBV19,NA,ASQGRSYEQY
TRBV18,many,ASSPPITTYEQY
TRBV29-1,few,SVEVAGGRTDTQY
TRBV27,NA,ASSLWGWSSYEQY
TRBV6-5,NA,ASSYASSYNEQF
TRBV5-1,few,ASRTTNEQF
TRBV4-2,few,ASSQGADEQY
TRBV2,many,ASSEAWSRGEQF
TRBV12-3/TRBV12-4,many,ASRQQGAHYEQY
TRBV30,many,AWSPGLISNYGYT
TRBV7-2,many,ASSLREGLADTQY
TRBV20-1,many,SASAFKKNTGELF
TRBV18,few,ASSRRQGDNEQF
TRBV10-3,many,AISAGQGFATNEKLF
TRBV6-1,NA,ASSQSGGKNTEAF
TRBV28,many,ASSLPGEEQY
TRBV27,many,ASRAGTYGYT
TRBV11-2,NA,ASSSVTGGRNEQF
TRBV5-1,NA,ASSLSDRTYNEQF
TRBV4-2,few,AGSQVRGFYEQY
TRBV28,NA,ASTSGVRWYNEQF
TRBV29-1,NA,SVEDGTSGGPTYNEQF
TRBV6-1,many,ASSQHPADGYT
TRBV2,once,ASSVGLADPETQY
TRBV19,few,ASSIGGGQNSEAF